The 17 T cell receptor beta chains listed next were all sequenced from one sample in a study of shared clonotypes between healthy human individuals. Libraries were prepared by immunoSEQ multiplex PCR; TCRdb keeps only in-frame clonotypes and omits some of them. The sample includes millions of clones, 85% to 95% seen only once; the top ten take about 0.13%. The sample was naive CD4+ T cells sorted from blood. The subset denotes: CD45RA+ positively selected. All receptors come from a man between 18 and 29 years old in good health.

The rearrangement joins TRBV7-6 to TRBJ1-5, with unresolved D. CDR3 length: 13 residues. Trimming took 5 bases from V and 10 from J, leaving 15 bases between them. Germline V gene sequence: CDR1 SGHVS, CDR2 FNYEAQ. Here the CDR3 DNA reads TGTGCCAGCAGCGCCCTGGGAGGTCGACCCCAGCATTTT. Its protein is CASSALGGRPQHF. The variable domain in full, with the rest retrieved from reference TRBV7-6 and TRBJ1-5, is GAGVSQSPRYKVTKRGQDVALRCDPISGHVSLYWYRQALGQGPEFLTYFNYEAQQDKSGLPNDRFSAERPEGSISTLTIQRTEQRDSAMYRCASSALGGRPQHFGDGTRLSIL.

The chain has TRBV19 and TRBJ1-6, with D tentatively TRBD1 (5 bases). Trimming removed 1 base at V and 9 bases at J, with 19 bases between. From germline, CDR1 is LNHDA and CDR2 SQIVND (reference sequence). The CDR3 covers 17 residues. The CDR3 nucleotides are TGTGCCAGTAGTATAGGGGGACCGGCTTTTTTATTTTCACCCCTCCACTTT. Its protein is CASSIGGPAFLFSPLHF.

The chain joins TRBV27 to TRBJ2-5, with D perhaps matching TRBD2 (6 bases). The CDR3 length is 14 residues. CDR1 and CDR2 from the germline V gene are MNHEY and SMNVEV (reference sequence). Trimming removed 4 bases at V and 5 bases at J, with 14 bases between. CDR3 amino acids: CASSSGVGGETQYF. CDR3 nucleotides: TGTGCCAGCAGTTCCGGAGTCGGAGGGGAGACCCAGTACTTC.

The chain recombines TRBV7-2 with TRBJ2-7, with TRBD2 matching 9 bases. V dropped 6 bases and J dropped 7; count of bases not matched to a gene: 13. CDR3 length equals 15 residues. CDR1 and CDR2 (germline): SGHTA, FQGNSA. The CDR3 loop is CASRYAGTSPGEQYF. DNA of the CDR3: TGTGCCAGCAGATACGCCGGGACTAGCCCGGGAGAGCAGTACTTC.

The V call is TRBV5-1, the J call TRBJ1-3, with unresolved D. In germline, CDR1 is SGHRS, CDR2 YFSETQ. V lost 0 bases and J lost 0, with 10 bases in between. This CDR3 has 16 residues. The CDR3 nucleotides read TGCGCCAGCAGCTTGGATATGGCCCTCTCTGGAAACACCATATATTTT. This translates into CASSLDMALSGNTIYF.

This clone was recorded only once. This chain's CDR3 is CASSPRRGELTDTQYF. CDR3 DNA sequence: TGCGCCAGCAGCCCGCGGCGGGGGGAGCTCACAGATACGCAGTATTTT. The chain links TRBV4-1 to TRBJ2-3; 8 nucleotides agree with TRBD2. V shed 4 bases and J 2 bases; nucleotides not matched to a gene: 8. This CDR3 spans 16 amino acids. CDR1 MGHRA and CDR2 YSYEKL come from the germline V gene.

CDR3 nucleotides: TGTGCCAGCAGCGTTTATCAGGACCCCACAGATACGCAGTATTTT. Its protein is CASSVYQDPTDTQYF. The rearrangement links TRBV7-9 to TRBJ2-3; D remains unclear. V shed 5 bases and J shed 2 bases, with 14 bases lying between them. The length of the CDR3 is 15 residues. Germline lookup yields CDR1 SEHNR and CDR2 FQNEAQ (reference sequence). Full variable domain (rest looked up from reference TRBV7-9 and TRBJ2-3): DTGVSQNPRHKITKRGQNVTFRCDPISEHNRLYWYRQTLGQGPEFLTYFQNEAQLEKSRLLSDRFSAERPKGSFSTLEIQRTEQGDSAMYLCASSVYQDPTDTQYFGPGTRLTVL.

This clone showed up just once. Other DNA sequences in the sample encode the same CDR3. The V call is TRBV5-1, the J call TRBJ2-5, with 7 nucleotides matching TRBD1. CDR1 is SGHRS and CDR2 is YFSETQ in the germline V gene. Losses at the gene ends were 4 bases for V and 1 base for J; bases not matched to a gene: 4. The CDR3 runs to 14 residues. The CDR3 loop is CASSLRDSQETQYF. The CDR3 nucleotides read TGCGCCAGCAGCCTAAGGGACAGCCAAGAGACCCAGTACTTC. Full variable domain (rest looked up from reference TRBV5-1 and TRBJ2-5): KAGVTQTPRYLIKTRGQQVTLSCSPISGHRSVSWYQQTPGQGLQFLFEYFSETQRNKGNFPGRFSGRQFSNSRSEMNVSTLELGDSALYLCASSLRDSQETQYFGPGTRLLVL.

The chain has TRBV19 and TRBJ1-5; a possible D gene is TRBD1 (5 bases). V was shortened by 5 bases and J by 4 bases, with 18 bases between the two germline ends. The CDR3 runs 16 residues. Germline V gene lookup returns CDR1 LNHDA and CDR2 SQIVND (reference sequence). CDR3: CASSLHNAGANQPQHF. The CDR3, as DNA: TGTGCCAGTAGTCTCCACAATGCCGGGGCAAATCAGCCCCAGCATTTT.

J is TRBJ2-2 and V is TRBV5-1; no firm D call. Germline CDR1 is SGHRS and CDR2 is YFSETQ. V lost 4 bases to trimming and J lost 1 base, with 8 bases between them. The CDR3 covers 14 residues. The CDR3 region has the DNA TGCGCCAGCAGCCCCGACTGGAACACCGGGGAGCTGTTTTTT. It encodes CASSPDWNTGELFF.

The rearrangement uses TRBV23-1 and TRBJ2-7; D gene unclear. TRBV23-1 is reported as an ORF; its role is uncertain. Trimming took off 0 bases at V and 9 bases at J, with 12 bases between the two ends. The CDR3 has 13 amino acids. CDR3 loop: CASSQSSRFGQYF. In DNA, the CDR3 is TGCGCCAGCAGTCAATCGAGTAGATTCGGGCAGTACTTC.

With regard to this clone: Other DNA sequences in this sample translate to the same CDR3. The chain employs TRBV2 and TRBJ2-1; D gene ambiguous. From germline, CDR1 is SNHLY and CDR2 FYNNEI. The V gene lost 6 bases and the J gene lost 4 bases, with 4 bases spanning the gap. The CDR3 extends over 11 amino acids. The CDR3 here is CASSSYNEQFF. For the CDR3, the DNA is TGTGCCAGCAGCTCTTACAATGAGCAGTTCTTC.

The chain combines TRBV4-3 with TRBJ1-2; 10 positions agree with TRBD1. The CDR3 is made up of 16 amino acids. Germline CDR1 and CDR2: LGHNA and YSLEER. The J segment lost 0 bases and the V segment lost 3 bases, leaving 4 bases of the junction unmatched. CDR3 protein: CASSHMGQGTNYGYTF. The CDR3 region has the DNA TGCGCCAGCAGCCATATGGGACAGGGGACTAACTATGGCTACACCTTC.

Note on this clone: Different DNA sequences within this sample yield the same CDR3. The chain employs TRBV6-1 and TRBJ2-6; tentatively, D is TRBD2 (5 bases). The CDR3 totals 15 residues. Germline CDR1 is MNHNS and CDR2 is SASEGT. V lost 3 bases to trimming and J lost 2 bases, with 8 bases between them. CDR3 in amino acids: CASSDAGAGANVLTF. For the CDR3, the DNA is TGTGCCAGCAGTGACGCCGGGGCTGGGGCCAACGTCCTGACTTTC.

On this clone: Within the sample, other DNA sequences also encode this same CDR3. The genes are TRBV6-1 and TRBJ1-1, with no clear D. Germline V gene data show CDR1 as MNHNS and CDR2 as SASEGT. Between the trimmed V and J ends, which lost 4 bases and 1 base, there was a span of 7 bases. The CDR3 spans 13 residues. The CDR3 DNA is TGTGCCAGCAGTGCTCCAGGGAACACTGAAGCTTTCTTT. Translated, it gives CASSAPGNTEAFF.

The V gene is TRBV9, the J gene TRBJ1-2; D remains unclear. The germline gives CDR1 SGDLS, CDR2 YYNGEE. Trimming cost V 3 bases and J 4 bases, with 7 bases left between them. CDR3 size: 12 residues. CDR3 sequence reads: CASSDQGYGYTF. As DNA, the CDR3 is TGTGCCAGCAGCGACCAAGGCTATGGCTACACCTTC. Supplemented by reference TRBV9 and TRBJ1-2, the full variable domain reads DSGVTQTPKHLITATGQRVTLRCSPRSGDLSVYWYQQSLDQGLQFLIQYYNGEERAKGNILERFSAQQFPDLHSELNLSSLELGDSALYFCASSDQGYGYTFGSGTRLTVV.

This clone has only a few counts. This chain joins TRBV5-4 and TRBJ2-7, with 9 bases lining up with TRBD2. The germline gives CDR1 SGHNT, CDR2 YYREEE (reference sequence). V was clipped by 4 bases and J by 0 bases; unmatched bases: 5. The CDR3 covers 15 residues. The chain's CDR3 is CASSPLREGSYEQYF. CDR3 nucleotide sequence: TGTGCCAGCAGCCCCCTGCGGGAGGGCTCCTACGAGCAGTACTTC.